This TCR beta chain was profiled in a study of shared clonotypes between healthy human individuals. In the study overall: Researchers drew samples from two women and a few men aged 18 to 49.

It was across several immunoSEQ plates that each subset's genomic DNA was evenly split. Measured with immunoSEQ multiplex PCR; TCRdb has only the in-frame clones, and not every one. The table includes fewer than 850,000 clones, 90% to 97% detected once. CD45RO-negative CD8 cells positively selected for CCR7 made up the naive population, which excluded terminally differentiated effector memory CD45RA+ cells. The sequence derives from a man aged 25-40 years in good health. Sequenced: naive CD8+ T cells sorted from blood.

The CDR3 protein is CASSLSGNGYNEQFF. For the CDR3, the DNA is TGTGCCAGCAGTCTTAGCGGGAACGGCTACAATGAGCAGTTCTTC. The rearrangement joins TRBV7-9 to TRBJ2-1; 8 nucleotides agree with TRBD2. Germline V gene data show CDR1 as SEHNR and CDR2 as FQNEAQ (reference sequence). The CDR3 length is 15 residues. J gave up 3 bases and V 6 bases, and 7 bases lay outside the gene matches.